The 29 T cell receptor beta chains below all came from one sample that was sequenced in a study of T cell changes during pregnancy in multiple sclerosis. Profiling relied on immunoSEQ multiplex PCR, and the TCRdb table lists in-frame clones only, not all of them. The sample consists of about 53,000 clones, about nine tenths of them appearing once. The sample was CD4+ T cells from peripheral blood mononuclear cells, taken in the third trimester of pregnancy. The receptor source for this set is a female donor with multiple sclerosis, enrolled in a pregnancy study.

The chain combines TRBV19 with TRBJ1-1; no definite D call. Trimming removed 2 bases at V and 7 bases at J, with 14 bases between. The CDR3 spans 14 residues. Germline loops: CDR1 LNHDA, CDR2 SQIVND (reference sequence). Here the CDR3 reads CASSIRWGGIEAFF. Here the CDR3 DNA reads TGTGCCAGTAGTATAAGGTGGGGAGGGATTGAAGCTTTCTTT.

This sequence joins TRBV5-1 and TRBJ1-4, with a tentative D call TRBD1 (6 bases). V lost 4 bases to trimming and J lost 5 bases, with 12 bases between them. This CDR3 contains 14 residues. Germline CDR1 SGHRS, CDR2 YFSETQ. The CDR3 nucleotides are TGCGCCAGCAGCGTTGGAACAGGGAATGAAAAACTGTTTTTT. The encoded protein is CASSVGTGNEKLFF.

The CDR3 nucleotides read TGCGCCAGCAGCCAAGACTTGAACAGGGCTGGAAACACCATATATTTT. Protein product: CASSQDLNRAGNTIYF. The J gene is TRBJ1-3, the V gene TRBV4-1; possible D gene TRBD1, 6 bases. V shed 0 bases and J shed 2 bases, with 11 bases lying between them. Germline V gene sequence: CDR1 MGHRA, CDR2 YSYEKL. This CDR3 has 16 amino acids.

The chain recombines TRBV6-1 with TRBJ2-7, with no clear D. Trimming stripped 5 bases from V and 1 base from J, with 6 bases between. This CDR3 spans 12 amino acids. The germline V gene encodes CDR1 MNHNS and CDR2 SASEGT. The CDR3, as DNA: TGTGCCAGCAGTTCTTCTTCCTACGAGCAGTACTTC. This codes for CASSSSSYEQYF.

This clone has just a few counts. The chain recombines TRBV14 with TRBJ1-2, with 8 nucleotides matching TRBD1. Germline trimming cut 2 bases from V and 8 bases from J; bases unmatched to any gene: 19. Germline values: CDR1 SGHDN, CDR2 FVKESK. The CDR3 covers 18 residues. Here the CDR3 reads CASSQNVRQGWAASGYTF. CDR3 nucleotides: TGTGCCAGCAGCCAAAATGTGCGACAGGGGTGGGCAGCTTCAGGCTACACCTTC.

This rearrangement joins TRBV5-4 to TRBJ2-7, with a tentative D call TRBD2 (6 bases). Germline loops: CDR1 SGHNT, CDR2 YYREEE (reference sequence). V was clipped by 2 bases and J by 0 bases, with 12 bases between them. CDR3 length equals 15 residues. The CDR3 spells CASSLIGGSSYEQYF. CDR3 bases: TGTGCCAGCAGCTTAATAGGAGGGAGCTCCTACGAGCAGTACTTC.

The rearrangement uses TRBV6-4 and TRBJ2-3, with 10 nucleotides matching TRBD2. With V trimmed by 10 bases and J by 4 bases, 8 bases remained unmatched. The CDR3 covers 14 residues. Germline CDR1 is MRHNA and CDR2 is SNTAGT. CDR3 residues: CATGAGGPADTQYF. The CDR3 bases are TGTGCCACGGGAGCGGGGGGGCCCGCAGATACGCAGTATTTT.

The gene calls are TRBV12-5 and TRBJ1-1; D gene unclear. The V gene's germline CDR1 is LGHNT and CDR2 FRNRAP. CDR3 size: 12 residues. V was cut by 1 base and J by 7 bases, with 7 bases left in between. CDR3 protein: CASGLGADEAFF. CDR3 sequence (DNA): TGTGCTAGTGGTTTGGGGGCTGATGAAGCTTTCTTT. The variable domain in full, with the rest retrieved from reference TRBV12-5 and TRBJ1-1, is DARVTQTPRHKVTEMGQEVTMRCQPILGHNTVFWYRQTMMQGLELLAYFRNRAPLDDSGMPKDRFSAEMPDATLATLKIQPSEPRDSAVYFCASGLGADEAFFGQGTRLTVV.

V is TRBV19 and J is TRBJ2-1, with 7 nucleotides matching TRBD2. The CDR3 is 19 residues long. CDR1 is LNHDA and CDR2 is SQIVND in the germline V gene (reference sequence). The ends lost 0 bases at V and 1 base at J; junction bases unmatched: 12. CDR3 in amino acids: CASSIDLVGRGRSYNEQFF. CDR3 in DNA: TGTGCCAGTAGTATAGATCTTGTAGGGCGGGGGAGATCCTACAATGAGCAGTTCTTC.

This chain uses TRBV6-1 with TRBJ1-1; D remains ambiguous. V dropped 5 bases and J dropped 1 base, with 8 bases sitting between them. CDR3 length equals 13 residues. Germline CDR1 MNHNS, CDR2 SASEGT. CDR3 coding DNA: TGTGCCAGCAGTTTTCGGGGGAACACTGAAGCTTTCTTT. Translated: CASSFRGNTEAFF.

V usage is TRBV6-1 and J usage is TRBJ2-2, with 10 nucleotides matching TRBD1. Germline CDR1 and CDR2: MNHNS and SASEGT. Unmatched junction bases numbered 5, after V lost 6 bases and J lost 4 bases. The CDR3 runs to 15 residues. Here the CDR3 DNA reads TGTGCCAGCAGAAGACAGGGGGCGAGCACCGGGGAGCTGTTTTTT. It is translated as CASRRQGASTGELFF.

This clone was seen a few times. The chain has TRBV6-5 and TRBJ1-4; 10 bases agree with TRBD1. Germline loops: CDR1 MNHEY, CDR2 SVGAGI. There are 14 residues in the CDR3. Trimming at V came to 6 bases and at J to 8 bases, leaving 6 bases not matched to a gene. The CDR3 loop is CASSWTGGREKLFF. The CDR3 nucleotides are TGTGCCAGCAGCTGGACAGGGGGTCGGGAAAAACTGTTTTTT.

This chain uses TRBV11-2 with TRBJ1-1, with D perhaps matching TRBD1 (5 bases). Trimming left V 3 bases short and J 0 bases short, with 17 bases between. The CDR3 covers 17 residues. Germline loops: CDR1 SGHAT, CDR2 FQNNGV. The CDR3 nucleotides are TGTGCCAGCAGCTTTTGGCGGGGCAGCAACATGAACACTGAAGCTTTCTTT. This codes for CASSFWRGSNMNTEAFF. Full variable domain (remainder filled in from reference TRBV11-2 and TRBJ1-1): EAGVAQSPRYKIIEKRQSVAFWCNPISGHATLYWYQQILGQGPKLLIQFQNNGVVDDSQLPKDRFSAERLKGVDSTLKIQPAKLEDSAVYLCASSFWRGSNMNTEAFFGQGTRLTVV.

The rearrangement uses TRBV6-1 and TRBJ2-7; the match to TRBD1 covers 7 bases. The CDR3 has 15 residues. Germline CDR1 reads MNHNS; CDR2 reads SASEGT. V lost 6 bases to trimming and J lost 5 bases; unmatched junction nucleotides: 13. The CDR3 nucleotides are TGTGCCAGCAGCCTTACACGACAGGGTGTCCACGAGCAGTACTTC. Translated: CASSLTRQGVHEQYF.

This clone was counted between two and nine times. The J gene is TRBJ2-7, the V gene TRBV15; 9 bases are shared with TRBD1. This CDR3 has 14 residues. With 4 bases clipped from V and 6 bases from J, the junction kept 7 bases outside the gene matches. The germline gives CDR1 LNHNV, CDR2 YYDKDF (reference sequence). The CDR3, as DNA: TGTGCCACCAGCAAACCAACAGGGGGCAGCGAGCAGTACTTC. This sequence encodes CATSKPTGGSEQYF.

J is TRBJ2-1 and V is TRBV9; 8 nucleotides align to TRBD2. This CDR3 has 15 residues. Germline CDR1 SGDLS, CDR2 YYNGEE. J gave up 7 bases and V 0 bases, and 6 bases lay outside the gene matches. The CDR3: CASSVDGGGRNEQFF. In nucleotides, the CDR3 is TGTGCCAGCAGCGTAGACGGGGGGGGCAGGAATGAGCAGTTCTTC. Full variable domain (rest looked up from reference TRBV9 and TRBJ2-1): DSGVTQTPKHLITATGQRVTLRCSPRSGDLSVYWYQQSLDQGLQFLIQYYNGEERAKGNILERFSAQQFPDLHSELNLSSLELGDSALYFCASSVDGGGRNEQFFGPGTRLTVL.

This clone came up once. The chain couples TRBV10-2 to TRBJ1-3; D possibly corresponds to TRBD1 (6 bases). The V gene lost 7 bases and the J gene lost 3 bases, with 10 bases spanning the gap. Per the germline V gene, CDR1 is WSHSY and CDR2 is SAAADI. CDR3 length: 13 residues. The DNA of the CDR3 is TGCGCCAGCAAACAGGGCCTTGGAAACACCATATATTTT. Protein product: CASKQGLGNTIYF.

The chain has TRBV15 and TRBJ2-2; D not resolved. The germline V and J ends were trimmed by 2 bases and 3 bases, with 4 bases remaining between them. Germline V lookup: CDR1 LNHNV, CDR2 YYDKDF (reference sequence). CDR3 size: 13 residues. As DNA, the CDR3 is TGTGCCACCAGCAGACAGTACACCGGGGAGCTGTTTTTT. This sequence encodes CATSRQYTGELFF.

The chain couples TRBV10-3 to TRBJ1-2, with 7 bases identical to TRBD1. J lost 2 bases, V lost 7 bases, and 7 bases had no gene match. Germline V gene data show CDR1 as ENHRY and CDR2 as SYGVKD. The CDR3 loop spans 14 amino acids. The CDR3 reads CAITLTGENYGYTF. The CDR3 DNA reads as TGTGCCATCACCCTTACAGGGGAGAACTATGGCTACACCTTC.

The chain employs TRBV6-4 and TRBJ1-2; TRBD1 is a possible D gene (6 bases). This CDR3 contains 13 residues. Germline V gene lookup returns CDR1 MRHNA and CDR2 SNTAGT. V was shortened by 5 bases and J by 2 bases, with 9 bases between the two germline ends. The CDR3 nucleotides read TGTGCCAGCAGTCAAGGACAGAACTATGGCTACACCTTC. It translates to CASSQGQNYGYTF.

J is TRBJ2-3 and V is TRBV5-5; D call uncertain. V was clipped by 4 bases and J by 2 bases, with 17 bases between them. There are 16 residues in the CDR3. Per germline, CDR1 SGHKS and CDR2 YYEKEE (reference sequence). The CDR3 nucleotides are TGTGCCAGCAGCCTCACCGTCTCAGGATTCACAGATACGCAGTATTTT. Its protein is CASSLTVSGFTDTQYF.

DNA of the CDR3: TGTGCCAGCCGACCGCGGGGGAACACAGATACGCAGTATTTT. Amino acids: CASRPRGNTDTQYF. This chain joins TRBV27 and TRBJ2-3; 7 bases agree with TRBD2. Germline CDR1 and CDR2: MNHEY and SMNVEV (reference sequence). The V segment lost 8 bases and the J segment 2 bases; nucleotides outside the gene matches: 7. This CDR3 spans 14 amino acids.

V and J are TRBV10-3 and TRBJ2-3, with TRBD2 matching 13 bases. CDR1 and CDR2 (germline): ENHRY, SYGVKD. V was clipped by 7 bases and J by 0 bases; unmatched bases: 7. The CDR3 totals 17 residues. The CDR3 nucleotides read TGTGCCATCACTATGACTAGCGGGGGGACTAGCACAGATACGCAGTATTTT. Encoded protein: CAITMTSGGTSTDTQYF.

This sequence joins TRBV19 and TRBJ1-2; D not certain. This CDR3 spans 13 amino acids. The V gene lost 5 bases and the J gene lost 2 bases, with 9 bases spanning the gap. CDR1 and CDR2 (germline): LNHDA, SQIVND (reference sequence). This chain's CDR3 is CASSFTENYGYTF. CDR3 sequence (DNA): TGTGCCAGTAGTTTTACAGAAAACTATGGCTACACCTTC.

This clone appeared a few times. The V and J genes are TRBV9 and TRBJ1-1, with a tentative D call TRBD1 (5 bases). The germline gives CDR1 SGDLS, CDR2 YYNGEE. This CDR3 comprises 15 residues. Deletions cut 3 bases from V and 3 bases from J, with 15 bases between. The CDR3 bases are TGTGCCAGCAGCGCGTCGACTCCGGGGGACACTGAAGCTTTCTTT. Protein product: CASSASTPGDTEAFF.

The CDR3 loop reads CASRGLGQGSSYEQYF. The CDR3, as DNA: TGTGCCAGCAGGGGACTGGGACAGGGATCTTCCTACGAGCAGTACTTC. The V call is TRBV2, the J call TRBJ2-7; TRBD1 matches 9 bases. Germline V CDR1 and CDR2: SNHLY, FYNNEI. The CDR3 covers 16 residues. After removal of 6 bases from V and 1 base from J, the junction contained 10 bases not matched to a gene.

The V call is TRBV18, the J call TRBJ2-7; weak D call: TRBD2 (6 bases). The V end lost 5 bases, the J end lost 1 base, and 9 bases lay between the germline ends. Germline V CDR1 and CDR2: KGHSH, LQKENI. The CDR3 has 13 residues. The CDR3 region has the DNA TGTGCCAGCTCATGGGGGACTTCCTACGAGCAGTACTTC. This encodes CASSWGTSYEQYF.

The chain couples TRBV2 to TRBJ1-1; D unclear. Trimming left V 4 bases short and J 4 bases short, with 10 bases between. The CDR3 has 13 amino acids. CDR1 SNHLY and CDR2 FYNNEI come from the germline V gene. The CDR3: CASSGYRGTEAFF. In nucleotides, the CDR3 is TGTGCCAGCAGTGGGTATCGGGGCACTGAAGCTTTCTTT.

V gene TRBV4-1 combines with J gene TRBJ1-6; 8 bases are shared with TRBD1. J gave up 7 bases and V 2 bases, and 7 bases lay outside the gene matches. The CDR3 has 16 residues. Germline CDR1 and CDR2: MGHRA and YSYEKL. The CDR3 reads CASSQPQGVDNSPLHF. In DNA form, the CDR3 reads TGCGCCAGCAGCCAACCACAGGGGGTCGACAATTCACCCCTCCACTTT.